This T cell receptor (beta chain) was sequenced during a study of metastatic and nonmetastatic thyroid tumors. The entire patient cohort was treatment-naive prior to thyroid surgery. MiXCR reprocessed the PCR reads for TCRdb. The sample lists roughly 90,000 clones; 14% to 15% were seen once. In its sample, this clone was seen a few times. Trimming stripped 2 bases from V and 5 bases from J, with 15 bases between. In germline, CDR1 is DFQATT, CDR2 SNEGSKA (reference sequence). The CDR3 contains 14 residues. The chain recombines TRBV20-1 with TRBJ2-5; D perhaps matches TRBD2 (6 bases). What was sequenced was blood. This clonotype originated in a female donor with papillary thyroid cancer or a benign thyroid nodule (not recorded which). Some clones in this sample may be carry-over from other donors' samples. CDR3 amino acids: CSARNLGGRETQYF. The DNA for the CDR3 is TGCAGTGCTAGAAACTTGGGGGGACGGGAGACCCAGTACTTC.